The 9 T cell receptor beta chains given below trace back to one sample, sequenced in a study of cytomegalovirus exposure and HLA in healthy donors. PCR amplification relied on 60 Vbeta primers (plus 13 Jbeta primers). Clones were sequenced by immunoSEQ multiplex PCR, and TCRdb holds only the in-frame ones, with some missing. The sample shows roughly 120,000 clones, 70% to 80% of them seen only once. The specimen sequenced was PBMCs. These receptors all come from a young woman in good health and CMV-seropositive.

The sample holds one count of this clone. The chain combines TRBV29-1 with TRBJ2-1, with 11 bases that match TRBD1. There are 13 residues in the CDR3. After removal of 7 bases from V and 5 bases from J, the junction contained 4 bases not matched to a gene. CDR1 and CDR2 from the germline V gene are SQVTM and ANQGSEA. CDR3 nucleotide sequence: TGCAGCGCCGGACAGGGGGCCCACAATGAGCAGTTCTTC. This sequence encodes CSAGQGAHNEQFF.

Details on this clone: Relative to the germline gene, one junction end is altered; a read error may explain this. V gene TRBV7-9 combines with J gene TRBJ2-7, with 11 bases lining up with TRBD2. The germline gives CDR1 SEHNR, CDR2 FQNEAQ (reference sequence). CDR3 length equals 15 residues. CDR3 DNA: TGTTCCAGCAGCAATCTAGCGGGGGGCATTGGCGAGCAGTACTTC. Its translation: CSSSNLAGGIGEQYF.

This clone has more than one count but fewer than ten. The CDR3 DNA is TGTGCCAGCAGCCCCCGGACGGGATGGAACACTGAAGCTTTCTTT. Its protein product is CASSPRTGWNTEAFF. The chain combines TRBV11-1 with TRBJ1-1; D is unclear. This CDR3 spans 15 amino acids. The germline V and J ends were trimmed by 5 bases and 1 base, with 14 bases remaining between them. Germline V lookup: CDR1 SGHAT, CDR2 FQDESV (reference sequence).

The chain has TRBV5-1 and TRBJ1-4; TRBD1 aligns across 7 bases. V trimming: 4 bases; J trimming: 2 bases; junction bases outside the gene matches: 5. From germline, CDR1 is SGHRS and CDR2 YFSETQ. The CDR3 contains 15 residues. The CDR3 sequence: CASSQDRSTNEKLFF. The DNA for the CDR3 is TGCGCCAGCAGCCAGGACAGGTCGACTAATGAAAAACTGTTTTTT.

The chain recombines TRBV6-6 with TRBJ1-2; 10 bases agree with TRBD1. This CDR3 is built from 14 residues. V dropped 6 bases and J dropped 8; count of bases not matched to a gene: 9. CDR1 and CDR2 from the germline V gene are MNHNY and SVGAGI (reference sequence). CDR3 loop: CASSVLGTGEGYTF. CDR3 in DNA: TGTGCCAGCAGCGTACTCGGGACAGGGGAAGGCTACACCTTC.

J is TRBJ1-5 and V is TRBV19, with a weak D call TRBD1 (5 bases). Per the germline V gene, CDR1 is LNHDA and CDR2 is SQIVND (reference sequence). V dropped 8 bases and J dropped 2 bases, with 16 bases sitting between them. The CDR3 has 15 amino acids. The CDR3 sequence is CASRQGPQGNQPQHF. CDR3 bases: TGTGCCAGTCGCCAGGGCCCTCAAGGCAATCAGCCCCAGCATTTT.

The V call is TRBV6-6, the J call TRBJ2-7; TRBD2 aligns across 9 bases. The CDR3 covers 13 residues. The junction had 2 bases not matched to a gene; V was cut back by 7 bases and J by 1 base. Germline V gene sequence: CDR1 MNHNY, CDR2 SVGAGI (reference sequence). The CDR3 region is CASTLAGSYEQYF. The CDR3 region has the DNA TGTGCCAGCACGCTAGCGGGGTCCTACGAGCAGTACTTC.

This rearrangement joins TRBV4-1 to TRBJ2-1; 11 bases match TRBD1. The V segment lost 4 bases and the J segment 6 bases; nucleotides outside the gene matches: 5. Germline V CDR1 and CDR2: MGHRA, YSYEKL. CDR3 length: 15 residues. The CDR3 reads CASSRGQGVFNEQFF. As DNA, the CDR3 is TGCGCCAGCAGCCGGGGACAGGGGGTTTTCAATGAGCAGTTCTTC.

The chain combines TRBV5-1 with TRBJ1-5; maybe TRBD1 (5 bases). Germline values: CDR1 SGHRS, CDR2 YFSETQ. The V end lost 0 bases, the J end lost 7 bases, and 11 bases lay between the germline ends. CDR3 size: 14 residues. The CDR3, as DNA: TGCGCCAGCAGCTTGGGCGGGGGGGGGCAGCCCCAGCATTTT. Its translation: CASSLGGGGQPQHF.